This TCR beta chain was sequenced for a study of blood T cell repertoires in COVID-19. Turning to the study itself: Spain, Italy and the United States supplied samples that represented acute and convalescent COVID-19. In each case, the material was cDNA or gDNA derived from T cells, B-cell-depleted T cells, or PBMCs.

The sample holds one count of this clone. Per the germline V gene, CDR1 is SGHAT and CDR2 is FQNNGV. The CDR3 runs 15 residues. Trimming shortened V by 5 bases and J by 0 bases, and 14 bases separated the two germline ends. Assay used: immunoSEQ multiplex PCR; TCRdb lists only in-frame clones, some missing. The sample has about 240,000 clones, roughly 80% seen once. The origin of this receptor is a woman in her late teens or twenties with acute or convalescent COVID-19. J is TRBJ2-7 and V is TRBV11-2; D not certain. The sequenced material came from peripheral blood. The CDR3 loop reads CASSQVQLSSYEQYF. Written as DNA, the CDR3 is TGTGCCAGCAGCCAAGTCCAACTAAGCTCCTACGAGCAGTACTTC.